This T cell receptor beta chain was documented in a study of Ad26.COV2.S vaccination and SARS-CoV-2 variants. The data were produced by immunoSEQ multiplex PCR, yet TCRdb's version contains in-frame clones alone and is incomplete. The data contain 400,000 to 450,000 clones, about 90% of them singletons. The CDR3 sequence is 16 residues long. V was trimmed by 2 bases and J by 2 bases, leaving 13 bases between them. CDR1 SGHTA and CDR2 FQGTGA come from the germline V gene. Noted treatment: approximately 18 received Ad26.COV2.S at low or high dose, single or two shots; 5 received placebo; per-sample allocation not given. Collection of samples fell on day 63 after the first vaccine or placebo injection. Vaccine was an Ad26 vector expressing Wuhan-strain SARS-CoV-2 spike.

The source is a person aged 18-65 years who received the Ad26.COV2.S COVID-19 vaccine or a placebo. Sequencing was performed on peripheral blood, taken in a trial of Ad26.COV2.S vaccine versus placebo. The chain has TRBV7-3 and TRBJ2-1; D is perhaps TRBD2 (6 bases). The CDR3 nucleotides read TGTGCCAGCAGCTTAGGGACGGAGGGTACCTACAATGAGCAGTTCTTC. Encoded protein: CASSLGTEGTYNEQFF.